Listed here are 18 T cell receptor beta chains from one sample, sequenced in a study of beta chain features in type 1 diabetes. The antigens for these receptors are not known. Sequencing targeted expressed TCRB transcripts, as all isolated RNA had been reverse transcribed. The table came from immunoSEQ multiplex PCR; TCRdb's copy has only in-frame clones and leaves some out. The top ten clones hold 0.015% of a sample with around 310,000 clones, roughly 13% of them seen once. General study findings and limits: Within each of all four CD4+ subsets, Type 1 diabetes patients had TCRB CDR3s that were moderately but significantly shorter.

Input material: naive CD4+ T cells from blood. The receptors derive from a woman between 18 and 30 years old with type 1 diabetes.

The chain couples TRBV29-1 to TRBJ2-5; TRBD2 agrees at 8 bases. V lost 4 bases and J lost 2; bases outside the gene matches: 15. CDR3 length equals 17 residues. Germline loops: CDR1 SQVTM, CDR2 ANQGSEA. In DNA, the CDR3 is TGCAGCGTTGGGGCCCTGGCAGCGGGAGAGATTCAAGAGACCCAGTACTTC. It encodes CSVGALAAGEIQETQYF.

The rearrangement uses TRBV29-1 and TRBJ1-1; D unclear. With 2 bases removed from V and 8 bases from J, the gap between germline ends came to 3 bases. CDR1 SQVTM and CDR2 ANQGSEA come from the germline V gene. The CDR3 contains 9 residues. CDR3 amino acids: CSVETEAFF. The DNA for the CDR3 is TGCAGCGTTGAAACAGAAGCTTTCTTT.

This clone was counted between two and nine times. The chain is built from TRBV29-1 and TRBJ2-7, with D perhaps TRBD1 (6 bases). The V end was cut by 2 bases, the J end by 0 bases, with 20 bases between. The CDR3 covers 17 residues. Per germline, CDR1 SQVTM and CDR2 ANQGSEA. CDR3 residues: CSVELQGLFWGSYEQYF. As DNA, the CDR3 is TGCAGCGTTGAACTACAGGGCTTATTTTGGGGCTCCTACGAGCAGTACTTC.

This clone appeared a few times. The chain has TRBV25-1 and TRBJ2-1; TRBD2 matches 8 bases. V dropped 3 bases and J dropped 6; count of bases not matched to a gene: 7. This CDR3 is 15 amino acids long. Germline CDR1 MGHDK, CDR2 SYGVNS. CDR3 loop: CASSEYSGMGNEQFF. The CDR3 DNA reads as TGTGCCAGCAGTGAGTATAGCGGGATGGGCAATGAGCAGTTCTTC.

This clone was detected only a few times. The V and J genes are TRBV30 and TRBJ2-1, with TRBD2 matching 11 bases. This CDR3 region has 15 residues. Germline values: CDR1 GTSNPN, CDR2 SVGIG (reference sequence). Unmatched junction bases numbered 5, after V lost 5 bases and J lost 2 bases. DNA of the CDR3: TGTGCCTGGGAATTAGCGGGAGGGGCCTACAATGAGCAGTTCTTC. Translation gives CAWELAGGAYNEQFF.

V and J are TRBV4-1 and TRBJ2-5, with unresolved D. This CDR3 spans 14 amino acids. Germline V gene lookup returns CDR1 MGHRA and CDR2 YSYEKL. With 1 base removed from V and 4 bases from J, the gap between germline ends came to 10 bases. The chain's CDR3 is CASSQAERGETQYF. The CDR3 bases are TGCGCCAGCAGCCAAGCCGAGCGTGGAGAGACCCAGTACTTC.

The rearrangement links TRBV9 to TRBJ2-3, with 12 bases matching TRBD2. The length of the CDR3 is 17 residues. Germline V lookup: CDR1 SGDLS, CDR2 YYNGEE. V lost 1 base to trimming and J lost 3 bases; unmatched junction nucleotides: 6. Written as DNA, the CDR3 is TGTGCCAGCAGCGTATCTAGCGGGAGGGCGGGGACAGATACGCAGTATTTT. Translated, it gives CASSVSSGRAGTDTQYF.

The chain carries TRBV30 and TRBJ2-2; no clear D. Trimming left V 2 bases short and J 9 bases short, with 10 bases between. The germline V gene encodes CDR1 GTSNPN and CDR2 SVGIG (reference sequence). This CDR3 spans 12 amino acids. CDR3 in amino acids: CAWSQEERELFF. Here the CDR3 DNA reads TGTGCCTGGAGTCAAGAGGAAAGGGAGCTGTTTTTT.

This clone was seen more than once but under ten times. This chain joins TRBV2 and TRBJ2-7; 9 bases are a match to TRBD1. V was pared by 7 bases and J by 3 bases, with 7 bases of the junction left unmatched. This CDR3 region has 14 residues. Germline CDR1 is SNHLY and CDR2 is FYNNEI. The CDR3 here is CASTLMGQGYEQYF. The CDR3 region has the DNA TGTGCCAGCACTTTAATGGGACAGGGCTACGAGCAGTACTTC.

The CDR3 DNA reads as TGTGCCAGCAGCTTAGACAGGCGAGAGACCCAGTACTTC. As protein: CASSLDRRETQYF. This rearrangement joins TRBV7-2 to TRBJ2-5; TRBD1 is a possible D gene (5 bases). This CDR3 region has 13 residues. V lost 1 base and J lost 4, with 7 bases in between. The germline V gene has CDR1 SGHTA and CDR2 FQGNSA.

This clone has just a few counts. The chain employs TRBV7-9 and TRBJ2-5; D gene ambiguous. The CDR3 sequence is 11 residues long. V shed 5 bases and J shed 5 bases, with 6 bases lying between them. Per germline, CDR1 SEHNR and CDR2 FQNEAQ (reference sequence). CDR3 amino acids: CASSPRETQYF. The CDR3 DNA is TGTGCCAGCAGCCCCCGGGAGACCCAGTACTTC.

The rearrangement joins TRBV28 to TRBJ2-1; 8 positions agree with TRBD2. The trim removed 4 bases at V and 0 bases at J, leaving 5 bases unmatched. The germline V gene has CDR1 MDHEN and CDR2 SYDVKM. The CDR3 totals 16 residues. The CDR3 DNA reads TGTGCCAGCAGTTCGTCACTAGCGGCCTCCTACAATGAGCAGTTCTTC. Protein sequence: CASSSSLAASYNEQFF.

V gene TRBV7-3 combines with J gene TRBJ1-5; D is undetermined. V was clipped by 4 bases and J by 5 bases, with 9 bases between them. Germline values: CDR1 SGHTA, CDR2 FQGTGA. CDR3 length: 13 amino acids. The CDR3 here is CASSSTRDQPQHF. The CDR3 coding sequence is TGTGCCAGCAGCTCGACCCGGGATCAGCCCCAGCATTTT.

This chain joins TRBV29-1 and TRBJ2-5; D is perhaps TRBD1 (6 bases). Germline V gene lookup returns CDR1 SQVTM and CDR2 ANQGSEA. V was shortened by 2 bases and J by 5 bases, with 12 bases between the two germline ends. The CDR3 runs to 13 residues. CDR3 nucleotides: TGCAGCGTTGAAACAGGGTTCGGGGAGACCCAGTACTTC. Translated: CSVETGFGETQYF.

This rearrangement joins TRBV5-4 to TRBJ2-1, with a tentative D call TRBD2 (6 bases). V was trimmed by 4 bases and J by 2 bases, leaving 22 bases between them. The CDR3 contains 18 residues. Germline V gene lookup returns CDR1 SGHNT and CDR2 YYREEE (reference sequence). The DNA of the CDR3 is TGTGCCAGCAGCCCCTCCCAACCTAGCGACCGAGCCTACAATGAGCAGTTCTTC. Amino acid sequence: CASSPSQPSDRAYNEQFF.

This clone was seen more than once but under ten times. The rearrangement links TRBV10-3 to TRBJ2-7; 9 nucleotides align to TRBD1. This CDR3 region has 15 residues. Germline lookup yields CDR1 ENHRY and CDR2 SYGVKD. Trimming removed 0 bases from V and 6 bases from J; junction bases left unmatched: 6. The DNA of the CDR3 is TGTGCCATCAGTGAGTCCCGACAGGGGGGCGGCGAGCAGTACTTC. Translation: CAISESRQGGGEQYF.

V and J are TRBV5-1 and TRBJ1-2, with D maybe TRBD1 (6 bases). The germline gives CDR1 SGHRS, CDR2 YFSETQ. V gave up 0 bases and J gave up 3 bases, with 9 bases separating them. The CDR3 consists of 14 residues. This chain's CDR3 is CASSLEPGDYGYTF. The CDR3 region has the DNA TGCGCCAGCAGCTTGGAGCCAGGGGACTATGGCTACACCTTC. Full variable domain (outside the CDR3, taken from reference TRBV5-1 and TRBJ1-2): KAGVTQTPRYLIKTRGQQVTLSCSPISGHRSVSWYQQTPGQGLQFLFEYFSETQRNKGNFPGRFSGRQFSNSRSEMNVSTLELGDSALYLCASSLEPGDYGYTFGSGTRLTVV.

This clone has just a few counts. The identical CDR3 is also encoded by other nucleotide sequences in the sample. V gene TRBV18 combines with J gene TRBJ2-5; D is perhaps TRBD2 (5 bases). Germline V gene lookup returns CDR1 KGHSH and CDR2 LQKENI. The CDR3 spans 14 residues. V lost 3 bases and J lost 1, with 9 bases in between. The CDR3 DNA sequence: TGTGCCAGCTCACCCCCGGGGTTCCAAGAGACCCAGTACTTC. Protein: CASSPPGFQETQYF.